These 11 T cell receptor beta chains were all obtained from the same sample, sequenced in a study of cytomegalovirus exposure and HLA in healthy donors. The PCR employed 60 Vbeta primers together with 13 Jbeta primers. Method: immunoSEQ multiplex PCR; TCRdb's copy keeps in-frame clones and lacks some. Here the sample spans about 160,000 clones, 80% to 90% being singletons. Sequencing input: PBMCs. The receptors were sampled from a man aged 45-60 years in good health and CMV-seropositive.

The CDR3 is CASSPLLAGGFYEQYF. The CDR3 DNA sequence: TGTGCCAGCAGCCCACTCCTAGCGGGAGGATTCTACGAGCAGTACTTC. The V call is TRBV7-2, the J call TRBJ2-7, with 11 bases matching TRBD2. Per the germline V gene, CDR1 is SGHTA and CDR2 is FQGNSA. V was clipped by 5 bases and J by 3 bases; unmatched bases: 9. CDR3 length: 16 amino acids. Drawing the rest from reference TRBV7-2 and TRBJ2-7, the complete variable domain is GAGVSQSPSNKVTEKGKDVELRCDPISGHTALYWYRQSLGQGLEFLIYFQGNSAPDKSGLPSDRFSAERTGGSVSTLTIQRTQQEDSAVYLCASSPLLAGGFYEQYFGPGTRLTVT.

Comment on this clone: Germline is not matched at one junction end, which may reflect a read error. Other DNA sequences of this sample code for an identical CDR3. This sequence joins TRBV5-1 and TRBJ1-1; possible D gene TRBD1, 6 bases. This CDR3 has 13 amino acids. CDR1 and CDR2 from the germline V gene are SGHRS and YFSETQ. CDR3 sequence: CASSLGGGTEAFF. CDR3 nucleotides: TGTGCCAGCAGCTTGGGAGGGGGCACTGAAGCTTTCTTT. Drawing the rest from reference TRBV5-1 and TRBJ1-1, the complete variable domain is KAGVTQTPRYLIKTRGQQVTLSCSPISGHRSVSWYQQTPGQGLQFLFEYFSETQRNKGNFPGRFSGRQFSNSRSEMNVSTLELGDSALYLCASSLGGGTEAFFGQGTRLTVV.

The chain carries TRBV11-3 and TRBJ1-5, with TRBD1 identical over 8 bases. Germline CDR1 SGHNT, CDR2 YENEEA. The V segment lost 5 bases and the J segment 4 bases; nucleotides outside the gene matches: 13. CDR3 length: 17 residues. Here the CDR3 reads CASSVGQGGIRNQPQHF. CDR3 nucleotide sequence: TGTGCCAGCAGCGTAGGACAGGGCGGCATAAGAAATCAGCCCCAGCATTTT.

V and J are TRBV19 and TRBJ1-1, with unresolved D. Germline lookup yields CDR1 LNHDA and CDR2 SQIVND (reference sequence). Deletions cut 3 bases from V and 5 bases from J, with 7 bases between. There are 12 residues in the CDR3. CDR3 amino acids: CASSMVGTEAFF. For the CDR3, the DNA is TGTGCCAGTAGTATGGTCGGGACTGAAGCTTTCTTT.

The chain is built from TRBV29-1 and TRBJ2-7, with 7 bases identical to TRBD1. V gave up 7 bases and J gave up 0 bases; unmatched junction bases: 9. The CDR3 sequence is 14 residues long. Germline V gene sequence: CDR1 SQVTM, CDR2 ANQGSEA. The CDR3 loop is CSAGPTGSSYEQYF. The CDR3 DNA reads as TGCAGCGCTGGGCCGACAGGGAGCTCCTACGAGCAGTACTTC.

The V call is TRBV27, the J call TRBJ1-1, with TRBD1 as a possible D gene (5 bases). The length of the CDR3 is 15 residues. The germline V and J ends were trimmed by 3 bases and 6 bases, with 17 bases remaining between them. From germline, CDR1 is MNHEY and CDR2 SMNVEV (reference sequence). CDR3 sequence reads: CASSLNRGAIAEAFF. The DNA of the CDR3 is TGTGCCAGCAGTTTGAACCGCGGGGCGATAGCTGAAGCTTTCTTT.

This chain joins TRBV5-1 and TRBJ2-7; D is perhaps TRBD1 (5 bases). The ends were cut back, 4 bases at V and 2 bases at J, with 10 bases in the middle. This CDR3 region has 13 residues. Germline-derived CDR1 and CDR2 are SGHRS and YFSETQ. The CDR3 loop is CASSQDNAYEQYF. The CDR3 DNA is TGCGCCAGCAGCCAGGACAACGCCTACGAGCAGTACTTC.

This clone was recorded a few times. V gene TRBV28 combines with J gene TRBJ2-5, with TRBD1 matching over 8 bases. Trimming cost V 7 bases and J 4 bases; bases outside gene matches: 11. This CDR3 is 15 amino acids long. CDR1 is MDHEN and CDR2 is SYDVKM in the germline V gene. The CDR3 protein is CASTRTGKRIETQYF. The DNA of the CDR3 is TGTGCCAGCACCCGGACAGGGAAGAGGATAGAGACCCAGTACTTC.

This clone came up once. J is TRBJ2-2 and V is TRBV7-3; 9 nucleotides align to TRBD2. J lost 6 bases, V lost 2 bases, and 1 base had no gene match. Germline V CDR1 and CDR2: SGHTA, FQGTGA. The CDR3 consists of 14 residues. CDR3: CASSLAGGPGELFF. The CDR3 nucleotides read TGTGCCAGCAGCTTAGCGGGGGGGCCCGGGGAGCTGTTTTTT.

The genes are TRBV11-2 and TRBJ2-1, with TRBD2 as a possible D gene (7 bases). V was cut by 4 bases and J by 9 bases, with 16 bases left in between. Germline CDR1 reads SGHAT; CDR2 reads FQNNGV. CDR3 length equals 14 residues. The CDR3 sequence: CASSSNTGGLEQFF. CDR3 in DNA: TGTGCCAGCAGCTCAAACACCGGGGGGCTTGAGCAGTTCTTC. Complete variable domain (other parts from reference TRBV11-2 and TRBJ2-1): EAGVAQSPRYKIIEKRQSVAFWCNPISGHATLYWYQQILGQGPKLLIQFQNNGVVDDSQLPKDRFSAERLKGVDSTLKIQPAKLEDSAVYLCASSSNTGGLEQFFGPGTRLTVL.

The chain recombines TRBV28 with TRBJ1-4, with 7 bases identical to TRBD1. The V gene end was trimmed by 6 bases and the J gene end by 0 bases; junction bases not matched to a gene: 7. This CDR3 is 16 amino acids long. Germline V CDR1 and CDR2: MDHEN, SYDVKM. The CDR3 region has the DNA TGTGCCAGCAGCGGAGCCCAGGGGGCAACTAATGAAAAACTGTTTTTT. Amino acid sequence: CASSGAQGATNEKLFF.